These 5 T cell receptor beta chains came from one sample sequenced in a study of monozygotic twins with inflammatory bowel disease. From its re-call of the 5' RACE reads, TCRdb lists each CDR3 protein once, without DNA. This table lists more than 75,000 distinct CDR3 sequences. The source material was blood. The receptors were gathered from a human donor with ulcerative colitis or Crohn's disease, or a healthy co-twin of an affected twin (not recorded which).

The chain combines TRBV6-5 with TRBJ1-1. Germline V gene data show CDR1 as MNHEY and CDR2 as SVGAGI. CDR3 length equals 14 residues. The CDR3 protein is CASSYRVGFTEAFF.

J is TRBJ2-7 and V is TRBV20-1; the TCRdb D gene call, TRBD1, has no DNA to confirm it. CDR3 length: 11 amino acids. CDR1 and CDR2 (germline): DFQATT, SNEGSKA (reference sequence). The CDR3 sequence is CSASRGYEQYF.

The chain carries TRBV5-1 and TRBJ1-1; TCRdb reports TRBD1, a call that lacks DNA to check it against. Germline assignment: CDR1 SGHRS and CDR2 YFSETQ. The CDR3 contains 15 residues. CDR3 in amino acids: CASSLDGRGDTEAFF.

The V call is TRBV7-9, the J call TRBJ1-4; the D call of TRBD1 rests on TCRdb alone, since no DNA is present to check it. The CDR3 contains 14 residues. Per germline, CDR1 SEHNR and CDR2 FQNEAQ (reference sequence). The CDR3 sequence: CASSQYRGDEKLFF.

The rearrangement links TRBV7-6 to TRBJ2-2; absent DNA, TCRdb's TRBD1 call cannot be checked. The germline CDR1 and CDR2 sequences are SGHVS and FNYEAQ. This CDR3 comprises 13 residues. The CDR3 loop is CASTRGNSGELFF.